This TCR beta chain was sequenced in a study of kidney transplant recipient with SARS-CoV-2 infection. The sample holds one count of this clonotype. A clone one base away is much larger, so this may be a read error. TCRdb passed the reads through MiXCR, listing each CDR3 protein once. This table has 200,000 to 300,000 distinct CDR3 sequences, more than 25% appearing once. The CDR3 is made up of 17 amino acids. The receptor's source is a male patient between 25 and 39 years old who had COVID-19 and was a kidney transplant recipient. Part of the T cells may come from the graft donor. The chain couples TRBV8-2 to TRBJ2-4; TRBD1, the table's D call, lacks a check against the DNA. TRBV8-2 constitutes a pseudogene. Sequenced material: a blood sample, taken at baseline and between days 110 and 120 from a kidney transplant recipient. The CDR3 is CGIFARITQSRANVPTF. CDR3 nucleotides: TGTGGCATATTCGCCAGGATAACACAAAGTCGGGCCAACGTCCCGACTTTC.